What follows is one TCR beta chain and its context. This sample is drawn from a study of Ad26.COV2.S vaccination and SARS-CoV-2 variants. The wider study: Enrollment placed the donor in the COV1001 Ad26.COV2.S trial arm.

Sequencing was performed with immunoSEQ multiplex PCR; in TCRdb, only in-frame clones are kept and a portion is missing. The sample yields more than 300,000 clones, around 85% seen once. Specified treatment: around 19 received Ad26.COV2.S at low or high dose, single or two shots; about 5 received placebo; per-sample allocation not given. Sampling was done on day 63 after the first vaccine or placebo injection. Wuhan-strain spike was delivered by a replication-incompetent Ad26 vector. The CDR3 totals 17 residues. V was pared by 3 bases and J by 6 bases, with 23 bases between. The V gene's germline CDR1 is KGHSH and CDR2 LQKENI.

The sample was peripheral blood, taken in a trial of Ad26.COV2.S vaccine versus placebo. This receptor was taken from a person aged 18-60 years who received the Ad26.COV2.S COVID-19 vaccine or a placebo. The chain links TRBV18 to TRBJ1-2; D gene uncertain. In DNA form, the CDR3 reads TGTGCCAGCTCACCCCCTGCGAGGACTGACGGGAGGGATGGCTACACCTTC. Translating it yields CASSPPARTDGRDGYTF.